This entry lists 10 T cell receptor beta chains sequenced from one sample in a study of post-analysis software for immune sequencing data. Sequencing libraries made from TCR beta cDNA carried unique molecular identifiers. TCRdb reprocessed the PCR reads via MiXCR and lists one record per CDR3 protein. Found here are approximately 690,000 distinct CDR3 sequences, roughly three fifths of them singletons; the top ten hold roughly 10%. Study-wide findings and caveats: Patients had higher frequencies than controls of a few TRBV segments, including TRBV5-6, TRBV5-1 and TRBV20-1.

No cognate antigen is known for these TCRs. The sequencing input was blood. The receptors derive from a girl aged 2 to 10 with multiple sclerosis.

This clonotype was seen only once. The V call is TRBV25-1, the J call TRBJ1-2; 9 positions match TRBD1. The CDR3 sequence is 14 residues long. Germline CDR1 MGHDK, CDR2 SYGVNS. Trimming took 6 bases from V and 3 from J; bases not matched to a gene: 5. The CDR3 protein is CASSRTGVHYGYTF. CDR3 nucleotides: TGTGCCAGCAGCCGGACAGGGGTTCACTATGGCTACACCTTC.

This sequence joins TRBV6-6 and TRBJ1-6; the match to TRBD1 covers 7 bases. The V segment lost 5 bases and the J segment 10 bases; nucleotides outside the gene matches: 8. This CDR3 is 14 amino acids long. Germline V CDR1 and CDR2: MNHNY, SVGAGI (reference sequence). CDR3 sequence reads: CASSRRQGDSPLHF. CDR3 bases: TGTGCCAGCAGTCGCCGACAGGGAGACTCACCCCTCCACTTT.

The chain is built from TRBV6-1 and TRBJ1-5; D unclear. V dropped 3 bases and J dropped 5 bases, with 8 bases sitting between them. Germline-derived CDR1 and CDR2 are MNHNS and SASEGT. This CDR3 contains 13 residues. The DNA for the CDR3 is TGTGCCAGCAGTGATTGGCCAGATCAGCCCCAGCATTTT. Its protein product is CASSDWPDQPQHF.

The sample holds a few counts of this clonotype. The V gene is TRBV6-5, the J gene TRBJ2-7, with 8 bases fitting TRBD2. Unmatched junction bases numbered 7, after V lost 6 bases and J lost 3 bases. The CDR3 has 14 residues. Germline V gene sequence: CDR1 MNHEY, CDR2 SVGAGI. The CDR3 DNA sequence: TGTGCCAGCAGCCGACTAGCGAACCACTACGAGCAGTACTTC. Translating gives CASSRLANHYEQYF.

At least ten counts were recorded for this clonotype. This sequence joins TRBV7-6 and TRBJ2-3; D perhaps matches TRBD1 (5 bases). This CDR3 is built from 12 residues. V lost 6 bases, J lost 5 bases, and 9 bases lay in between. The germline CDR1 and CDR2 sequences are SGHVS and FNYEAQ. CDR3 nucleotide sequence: TGTGCCAGCAGTTCTACAGGAGATACGCAGTATTTT. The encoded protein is CASSSTGDTQYF.

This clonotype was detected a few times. CDR3 region: CASSQGRQGPYEQYF. The CDR3 bases are TGCGCCAGCAGCCAAGGAAGACAGGGCCCCTACGAGCAGTACTTC. The chain joins TRBV4-1 to TRBJ2-7; 7 bases match TRBD1. V lost 1 base to trimming and J lost 2 bases; unmatched junction nucleotides: 5. The CDR3 extends over 15 amino acids. The germline gives CDR1 MGHRA, CDR2 YSYEKL.

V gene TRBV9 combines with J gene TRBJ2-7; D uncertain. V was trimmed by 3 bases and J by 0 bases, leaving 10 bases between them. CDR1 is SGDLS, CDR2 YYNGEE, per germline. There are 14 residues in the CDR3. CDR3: CASSGTRSSYEQYF. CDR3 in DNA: TGTGCCAGCAGCGGGACCAGGAGCTCCTACGAGCAGTACTTC. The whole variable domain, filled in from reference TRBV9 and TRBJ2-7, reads DSGVTQTPKHLITATGQRVTLRCSPRSGDLSVYWYQQSLDQGLQFLIQYYNGEERAKGNILERFSAQQFPDLHSELNLSSLELGDSALYFCASSGTRSSYEQYFGPGTRLTVT.

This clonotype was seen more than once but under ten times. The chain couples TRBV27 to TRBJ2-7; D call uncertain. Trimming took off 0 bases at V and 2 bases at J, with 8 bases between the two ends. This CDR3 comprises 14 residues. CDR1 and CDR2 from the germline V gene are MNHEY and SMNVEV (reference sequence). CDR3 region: CASSLSPRAYEQYF. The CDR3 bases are TGTGCCAGCAGTTTATCTCCTAGAGCCTACGAGCAGTACTTC.

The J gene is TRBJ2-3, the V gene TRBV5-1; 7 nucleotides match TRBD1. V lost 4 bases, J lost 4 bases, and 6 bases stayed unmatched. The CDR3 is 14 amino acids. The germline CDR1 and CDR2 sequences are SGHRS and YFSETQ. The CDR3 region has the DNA TGCGCCAGCAGCACCCGGACAGGCGCAGATACGCAGTATTTT. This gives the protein CASSTRTGADTQYF.

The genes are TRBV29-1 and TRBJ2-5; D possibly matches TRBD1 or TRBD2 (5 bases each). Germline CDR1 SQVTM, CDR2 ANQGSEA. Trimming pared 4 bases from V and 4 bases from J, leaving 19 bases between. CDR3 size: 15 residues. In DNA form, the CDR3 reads TGCAGCGTTGGCGGACGGGACGGAGCAGGAGAGACCCAGTACTTC. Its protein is CSVGGRDGAGETQYF.